What follows is one T cell receptor beta chain and its context. The CDR3 is 17 residues long. V gave up 3 bases and J gave up 4 bases; unmatched junction bases: 13. Germline CDR1 reads SGHRS; CDR2 reads YFSETQ. Libraries were prepared by immunoSEQ multiplex PCR; TCRdb keeps only in-frame clonotypes and omits some of them. This table holds 200,000 to 250,000 clones, less than 85% found once. This entry belongs to a study of blood T cell repertoires in COVID-19. Study as a whole: Spain, Italy and the United States supplied samples that represented acute and convalescent COVID-19.

The specimen sequenced was PBMCs or T cells enriched from blood (not recorded which). The origin of this receptor is a man in his 60s who had recovered from COVID-19. The chain uses TRBV5-1 and TRBJ1-1, with 9 bases matching TRBD1. The CDR3 region is CASSSSSQGALSTEAFF. The CDR3 bases are TGCGCCAGCAGCTCGAGCTCACAGGGGGCCCTCAGCACTGAAGCTTTCTTT.